The clone carrying this T cell receptor beta chain has just one count. The sample belongs to a study of T cell responses to AZD1222 COVID-19 vaccine. Produced via immunoSEQ multiplex PCR; TCRdb's table is partial and in-frame only. The sample carries 70,000 or so clones, 88% recorded once. Germline CDR1 and CDR2: SQVTM and ANQGSEA. There are 15 residues in the CDR3. J gave up 0 bases and V 7 bases, and 8 bases lay outside the gene matches. Sample: peripheral blood, taken on day 0 of AZD1222 vaccination. The chain uses TRBV29-1 and TRBJ2-3; the match to TRBD2 covers 9 bases. This TCR was recovered from an adult in good health. CDR3 amino acids: CSEAASGTSTDTQYF. The CDR3 bases are TGCAGCGAGGCGGCTAGCGGGACTAGCACAGATACGCAGTATTTT.